The clone carrying this T cell receptor beta chain has ten or more counts. Antigen: not known. TCRdb itself ran the RT-PCR reads through MiXCR, one entry per CDR3 protein. Of about 610,000 distinct CDR3 sequences listed, 14% were seen once; the top ten hold roughly 11%. The data originate from a study of response to subunit inactivated influenza vaccine. Study-level results: Authors suggested that a seasonal influenza vaccination recruits few new T cells each time.

This specimen consisted of PBMCs from blood, obtained about 13 days after vaccination. This sequence originates from a man aged 45-60 years who received an inactivated influenza vaccine.

CDR3 DNA sequence: TGTGCCAGCAGCCAGGTTTTGCGGGGGATCACCGGGGAGCTGTTTTTT. Its translation: CASSQVLRGITGELFF. The chain employs TRBV3-1 and TRBJ2-2, with 7 positions matching TRBD2. This CDR3 spans 16 amino acids. The germline CDR1 and CDR2 sequences are LGHDT and YNNKEL (reference sequence). The V and J ends lost 3 bases and 4 bases, in that order; junction bases with no gene match: 8.